What follows are 7 T cell receptor beta chains derived from one specimen sequenced in a study of T-cell reconstitution after alpha-beta-depleted transplantation in children. Unique molecular identifiers were built into the TCRbeta library. Using its own MiXCR run on the PCR reads, TCRdb lists one record per CDR3 protein. The data contain 210,000 or so distinct CDR3 sequences, roughly 11% of them singletons. This specimen was PBMCs, taken before TCRalphabeta/CD19-depleted stem cell transplant. Receptor source: a child less than two years old with acute myeloid leukemia, due to receive a stem cell transplant.

This clonotype was counted ten times or more. J is TRBJ1-4 and V is TRBV29-1, with D perhaps matching TRBD1 (5 bases). Trimming cost V 3 bases and J 0 bases, with 14 bases left between them. Germline CDR1 reads SQVTM; CDR2 reads ANQGSEA. CDR3 length: 16 residues. In DNA form, the CDR3 reads TGCAGCGTTGAGCTTGCGGGGGGGTCAACTAATGAAAAACTGTTTTTT. Translated: CSVELAGGSTNEKLFF.

This clonotype appeared many times. The chain couples TRBV12-3 or TRBV12-4 to TRBJ2-7; TRBD2 agrees at 7 bases. There are 14 residues in the CDR3. With V trimmed by 5 bases and J by 6 bases, 10 bases remained unmatched. The CDR3 DNA reads as TGTGCCAGCAGTCCTCGCGGGGGAGGAACCGAGCAGTACTTC. As protein: CASSPRGGGTEQYF.

This clonotype came up a few times. The chain links TRBV19 to TRBJ2-1, with TRBD2 matching over 7 bases. Germline CDR1 is LNHDA and CDR2 is SQIVND (reference sequence). The CDR3 sequence is 14 residues long. The ends lost 3 bases at V and 5 bases at J; junction bases unmatched: 4. CDR3 in amino acids: CASSIVAGDNEQFF. The DNA of the CDR3 is TGTGCCAGTAGTATTGTGGCGGGGGACAATGAGCAGTTCTTC.

This clonotype was seen many times. This chain links TRBV20-1 with TRBJ2-7; TRBD2 aligns across 14 bases. The junction had 9 bases not matched to a gene; V was cut back by 2 bases and J by 6 bases. Germline loops: CDR1 DFQATT, CDR2 SNEGSKA (reference sequence). CDR3 length equals 16 residues. Here the CDR3 DNA reads TGCAGTGCTAGAACCGGGACTAGCGGGAGTAGTGGCGAGCAGTACTTC. This sequence encodes CSARTGTSGSSGEQYF.

This clonotype was detected ten times or more. The J gene is TRBJ2-7, the V gene TRBV2; D unclear. CDR3 length equals 14 residues. Trimming took 2 bases from V and 6 from J, leaving 14 bases between them. CDR1 is SNHLY, CDR2 FYNNEI, per germline. In DNA, the CDR3 is TGTGCCAGCAGTGAAATGCAAGCTCGGTCCGAGCAGTACTTC. Its protein product is CASSEMQARSEQYF.

This clonotype has a handful of counts. The chain joins TRBV3-1 to TRBJ2-1, with 7 positions matching TRBD2. CDR3 length equals 18 residues. Per the germline V gene, CDR1 is LGHDT and CDR2 is YNNKEL (reference sequence). The V segment lost 0 bases and the J segment 5 bases; nucleotides outside the gene matches: 13. The CDR3 here is CASSQEGGGGGPHNEQFF. DNA of the CDR3: TGTGCCAGCAGCCAAGAGGGGGGTGGGGGAGGGCCCCACAATGAGCAGTTCTTC.

This clonotype was observed a few times. The chain links TRBV28 to TRBJ2-3; the match to TRBD2 covers 8 bases. The length of the CDR3 is 19 residues. Trimming removed 2 bases from V and 2 bases from J; junction bases left unmatched: 15. The V gene's germline CDR1 is MDHEN and CDR2 SYDVKM. The CDR3 region is CASSLIPPGGSGDTDTQYF. The CDR3 nucleotides are TGTGCCAGCAGTTTAATCCCCCCCGGGGGTAGCGGGGACACAGATACGCAGTATTTT.